Listed here are 16 T cell receptor beta chains from one sample, sequenced in a study of T cells in pancreatic ductal adenocarcinoma. This table comes from immunoSEQ multiplex PCR, and its TCRdb copy is limited to in-frame clones, with some not included. The sample lists about 97,000 clones; nearly 95% were seen once. No neoadjuvant therapy was given to the selected pancreatic ductal adenocarcinoma patients before their surgery. Specimen: PBMCs. The origin of the receptors is a human donor with pancreatic ductal adenocarcinoma.

The genes are TRBV4-1 and TRBJ2-7; 9 bases are shared with TRBD1. Trimming removed 4 bases from V and 2 bases from J; junction bases left unmatched: 9. Germline V gene data show CDR1 as MGHRA and CDR2 as YSYEKL. The CDR3 is 16 amino acids. The CDR3 protein is CASSRLPGQGTYEQYF. CDR3 in DNA: TGCGCCAGCAGCCGATTACCGGGACAGGGCACCTACGAGCAGTACTTC.

This chain joins TRBV7-2 and TRBJ2-3, with D perhaps TRBD1 (6 bases). V lost 6 bases to trimming and J lost 3 bases, with 19 bases between them. The CDR3 has 16 amino acids. Germline lookup yields CDR1 SGHTA and CDR2 FQGNSA. This CDR3 is CASRPSTGWGTDTQYF. Here the CDR3 DNA reads TGTGCCAGCAGACCCTCTACAGGGTGGGGAACAGATACGCAGTATTTT.

The chain is built from TRBV11-2 and TRBJ2-5, with D possibly matching TRBD2 (5 bases). Trimming removed 2 bases from V and 5 bases from J, with 9 bases in between. Germline V CDR1 and CDR2: SGHAT, FQNNGV. This CDR3 is 13 amino acids long. CDR3 protein: CASSLSWEETQYF. The CDR3 coding sequence is TGTGCCAGCAGCTTAAGTTGGGAGGAGACCCAGTACTTC.

V and J are TRBV7-3 and TRBJ2-5, with 8 bases lining up with TRBD1. The CDR3 extends over 16 amino acids. The V and J ends lost 3 bases and 3 bases, in that order; junction bases with no gene match: 9. Germline loops: CDR1 SGHTA, CDR2 FQGTGA. The CDR3 nucleotides read TGTGCCAGCAGCTTGCTGGAGACAGGGGTGAAAGAGACCCAGTACTTC. Translating gives CASSLLETGVKETQYF.

This clone was observed a few times. The chain couples TRBV6-1 to TRBJ1-5; D is uncertain. Trimming pared 8 bases from V and 5 bases from J, leaving 7 bases between. The germline gives CDR1 MNHNS, CDR2 SASEGT. This CDR3 contains 11 residues. This CDR3 is CASPEDQPQHF. In DNA, the CDR3 is TGTGCCAGCCCAGAAGATCAGCCCCAGCATTTT.

The V gene is TRBV9, the J gene TRBJ2-1, with D possibly TRBD2 on 5 matching bases. Per germline, CDR1 SGDLS and CDR2 YYNGEE. The germline V and J ends were trimmed by 0 bases and 5 bases, with 9 bases remaining between them. The CDR3 contains 14 residues. CDR3 bases: TGTGCCAGCAGCGTAGTGAGCGGAAACAATGAGCAGTTCTTC. Protein: CASSVVSGNNEQFF. The entire variable domain, with the rest obtained from reference TRBV9 and TRBJ2-1, is as follows: DSGVTQTPKHLITATGQRVTLRCSPRSGDLSVYWYQQSLDQGLQFLIQYYNGEERAKGNILERFSAQQFPDLHSELNLSSLELGDSALYFCASSVVSGNNEQFFGPGTRLTVL.

The chain has TRBV5-1 and TRBJ2-6; D might be TRBD1 (5 bases). This CDR3 has 16 residues. Germline lookup yields CDR1 SGHRS and CDR2 YFSETQ. The V end lost 4 bases, the J end lost 0 bases, and 11 bases lay between the germline ends. Written as DNA, the CDR3 is TGCGCCAGCAGCCTGGGGCAAAACTCTGGGGCCAACGTCCTGACTTTC. Amino acid sequence: CASSLGQNSGANVLTF.

The chain has TRBV28 and TRBJ2-3; 8 bases agree with TRBD1. Germline values: CDR1 MDHEN, CDR2 SYDVKM. The CDR3 covers 14 residues. Trimming took 4 bases from V and 5 from J; bases not matched to a gene: 5. The DNA for the CDR3 is TGTGCCAGCAGTTCCAGGGGGCGCAGAGATACGCAGTATTTT. This gives the protein CASSSRGRRDTQYF.

This clone has only one observation. The rearrangement links TRBV15 to TRBJ2-1, with D tentatively TRBD2 (7 bases). The CDR3 is 15 residues long. Germline CDR1 and CDR2: LNHNV and YYDKDF (reference sequence). V was clipped by 4 bases and J by 13 bases, with 23 bases between them. CDR3 sequence: CATSKSGTTSVFQFF. As DNA, the CDR3 is TGTGCCACCAGCAAAAGCGGGACAACTTCTGTCTTTCAGTTCTTC.

V and J are TRBV29-1 and TRBJ2-5; maybe TRBD2 (6 bases). CDR3 length equals 11 residues. V lost 4 bases, J lost 5 bases, and 8 bases lay in between. In germline, CDR1 is SQVTM, CDR2 ANQGSEA. This chain's CDR3 is CSVGSGETQYF. For the CDR3, the DNA is TGCAGCGTTGGAAGCGGGGAGACCCAGTACTTC.

The V and J genes are TRBV7-2 and TRBJ2-3; D is uncertain. The CDR3 runs to 14 residues. Deletions cut 6 bases from V and 1 base from J, with 11 bases between. Germline lookup yields CDR1 SGHTA and CDR2 FQGNSA. DNA for the CDR3: TGTGCCAGCAGTACCCCGCCGGGCACAGATACGCAGTATTTT. Translation: CASSTPPGTDTQYF.

The chain joins TRBV4-2 to TRBJ2-5; D perhaps matches TRBD2 (7 bases). V was cut by 1 base and J by 7 bases, with 13 bases left in between. Germline assignment: CDR1 LGHNA and CDR2 YNFKEQ. The CDR3 spans 14 residues. CDR3 in amino acids: CASSQGEGGGTQYF. In DNA form, the CDR3 reads TGTGCCAGCAGCCAAGGGGAGGGGGGAGGGACCCAGTACTTC.

The rearrangement uses TRBV10-3 and TRBJ2-1; TRBD1 might be the D (6 bases). Germline lookup yields CDR1 ENHRY and CDR2 SYGVKD. The CDR3 runs to 14 residues. The V and J ends lost 0 bases and 7 bases respectively, with 10 bases between them. Written as DNA, the CDR3 is TGTGCCATCAGTGAGTCGGACAGCCAAAATGAGCAGTTCTTC. Translating it yields CAISESDSQNEQFF.

This clone was recorded once. V usage is TRBV19 and J usage is TRBJ1-1, with 10 bases that match TRBD1. CDR1 and CDR2 from the germline V gene are LNHDA and SQIVND (reference sequence). This CDR3 spans 17 amino acids. V was pared by 5 bases and J by 4 bases, with 13 bases of the junction left unmatched. As DNA, the CDR3 is TGTGCCAGTAGTGATCCGGGACAGGGGATAATTGGCACTGAAGCTTTCTTT. Translated: CASSDPGQGIIGTEAFF.

This chain's CDR3 is CASRGVAGQVEQFF. The CDR3 DNA reads as TGTGCCAGCAGGGGTGTAGCGGGCCAAGTTGAGCAGTTCTTC. V usage is TRBV6-1 and J usage is TRBJ2-1; TRBD2 agrees at 7 bases. V lost 6 bases and J lost 9; bases outside the gene matches: 11. The CDR3 has 14 amino acids. CDR1 is MNHNS and CDR2 is SASEGT in the germline V gene.

The genes are TRBV7-2 and TRBJ2-3; D is ambiguous. In germline, CDR1 is SGHTA, CDR2 FQGNSA. The CDR3 runs 12 residues. Trimming took 5 bases from V and 5 from J, leaving 8 bases between them. CDR3 sequence: CASSKSVDTQYF. The CDR3 DNA reads as TGTGCCAGCAGCAAGAGCGTAGATACGCAGTATTTT. Full variable domain (remainder filled in from reference TRBV7-2 and TRBJ2-3): GAGVSQSPSNKVTEKGKDVELRCDPISGHTALYWYRQSLGQGLEFLIYFQGNSAPDKSGLPSDRFSAERTGGSVSTLTIQRTQQEDSAVYLCASSKSVDTQYFGPGTRLTVL.